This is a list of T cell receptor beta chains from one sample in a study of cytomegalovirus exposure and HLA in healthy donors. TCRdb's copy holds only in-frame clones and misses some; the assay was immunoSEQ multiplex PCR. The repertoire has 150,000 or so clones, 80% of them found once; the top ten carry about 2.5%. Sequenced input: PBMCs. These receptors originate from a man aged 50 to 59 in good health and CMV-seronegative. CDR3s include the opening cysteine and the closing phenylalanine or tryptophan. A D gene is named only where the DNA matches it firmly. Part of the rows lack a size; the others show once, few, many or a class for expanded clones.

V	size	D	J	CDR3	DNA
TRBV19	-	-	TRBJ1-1	CASSMQGMNTEAFF	TGTGCCAGTAGTATGCAGGGAATGAACACTGAAGCTTTCTTT
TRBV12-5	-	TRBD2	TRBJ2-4	CASGLVPRGVLAGDSRNIQYF	TGTGCTAGTGGTTTGGTGCCACGTGGCGTACTAGCGGGAGACTCAAGAAACATTCAGTACTTC
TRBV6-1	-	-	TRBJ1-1	CASSEVRDTEAFF	TGTGCCAGCAGTGAGGTCAGGGACACTGAAGCTTTCTTT
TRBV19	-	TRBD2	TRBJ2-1	CASRVPGGYYNEQFF	TGTGCCAGTAGGGTTCCGGGAGGCTACTACAATGAGCAGTTCTTC
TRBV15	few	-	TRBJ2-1	CATSRDAAYNEQFF	TGTGCCACCAGCAGAGATGCGGCGTACAATGAGCAGTTCTTC
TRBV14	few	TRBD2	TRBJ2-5	CASSPGTSVIETQYF	TGTGCCAGCAGCCCCGGGACTAGCGTAATAGAGACCCAGTACTTC
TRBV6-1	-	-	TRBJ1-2	CASSEASRASYGYTF	TGTGCCAGCAGTGAAGCGTCCAGGGCCAGCTATGGCTACACCTTC
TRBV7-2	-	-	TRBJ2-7	CASSAQGGGYEQYF	TGTGCCAGCAGCGCCCAGGGAGGGGGCTACGAGCAGTACTTC
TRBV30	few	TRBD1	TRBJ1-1	CAWSRDRGRKAFF	TGTGCCTGGAGTAGAGACAGGGGGCGAAAAGCTTTCTTT
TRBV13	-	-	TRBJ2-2	CASSFSVWNTGELFF	TGTGCCAGCAGTTTTAGTGTCTGGAACACCGGGGAGCTGTTTTTT
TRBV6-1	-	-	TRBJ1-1	CASSEKESTEAFF	TGTGCCAGCAGTGAAAAAGAGAGCACTGAAGCTTTCTTT